This T cell receptor (beta chain) was profiled in a study of T cell responses to AZD1222 COVID-19 vaccine (dated by TCRdb to about 2021). Regarding the study in general: A total of just over 230 trial participants underwent TCR sequencing, of whom about 200 had received two doses of AZD1222 and about 26 had received two doses of the MenACWY control vaccine. Trial participants were enrolled by age into subgroups of 18-55, 56-69 and 70-plus years, and around 150, 28 and 57 TCR-sequenced participants, respectively, were included in these subgroups. General study outcomes and caveats: Only five to seven AZD1222 recipients were SARS-CoV-2 seropositive at baseline, limiting conclusions about previously exposed vaccinees. CD4 TCRs associated with the vaccine covered the entire spike protein, and the dominant responses were in regions 160-218 and 743-854. Spike-specific TCR breadth and depth rose significantly after two AZD1222 doses compared with day 0 and with MenACWY recipients. Participants were mostly white British, with more females than males. The authors suggested clonal diversity may have been underestimated. Reportedly, close to half of the unique spike-specific TCRs recognized epitopes lying outside the regions that are mutated in the B.1.351 and B.1.1.7 variants. Because no samples from the day 14 peak response were available, repertoires could be characterized only after the peak T cell response. The 56-69-year group was small, and its depth increase did not reach significance, likely because of low power.

The CDR3 regions of human TCRbeta chains were analyzed by immunosequencing. The original methods were these. Repertoire TCRs were matched against a reference library of SARS-CoV-2-specific TCRs generated with the MIRA antigen-specificity platform. Breadth was defined as the fraction of unique TCRs that were SARS-CoV-2-associated. Depth was defined as the fraction of total T cells that were SARS-CoV-2-associated. Using the MIRA data, each spike-specific TCR was assigned both to the spike region to which the TCR was reactive and to a CD4 or CD8 class. Log10-transformed breadth and depth values were compared by one-way ANOVA with Sidak's multiple comparisons tests. TCRdb took over this immuneACCESS table, retaining in-frame rearrangements with V and J assigned. Such tables are incomplete; in checked studies, under half of the missing clones stem from an unresolved V gene, and the remainder is unexplained. That table furnishes V, J and clone size, whereas the DNA furnished D and trimming. The sample records fewer than 75,000 clones, about 89% of which are singletons. The top ten clonotypes cover approximately 6.3% of the sample.

On this clone itself: Its antigen remains undetermined. No much larger clone is present one base from it, and per-base qualities are unavailable.

Trimming at the junction amounts to 4 bases on V and 3 bases on J, and the germline ends lie 14 bases apart. Its CDR3 holds 15 amino acids, cysteine through phenylalanine. Just CDR3 DNA is preserved here, 45 bases in frame from base 1. The germline V gene sets CDR1 to SGHDT and CDR2 to YYEEEE. Reading the label with the study, this specimen's time point is: about 28 days (+/-7) after the second vaccine dose. The treatment or condition label on this specimen signifies: meningococcal conjugate vaccine given as trial control. Vaccinee samples were obtained from the UK trials COV001 and COV002, which included a single-blind randomized controlled phase 2/3 trial of AZD1222 (ChAdOx1 nCoV-19) in healthy adults. For TCRbeta chain sequencing, PBMC samples were collected from trial participants at day 0 and at day 28 after the second dose.

The chain couples TRBV5-6 to TRBJ1-5, and possibly TRBD1, on 5 matching bases. The sequence came from an adult who received the MenACWY meningococcal vaccine as a control. Sample: peripheral blood, taken 28 days after the second dose of the MenACWY control vaccine. The encoded CDR3 is CASSRQGYDNQPQHF. The nucleotide sequence is TGTGCCAGCAGCCGGCAGGGTTATGACAATCAGCCCCAGCATTTT.